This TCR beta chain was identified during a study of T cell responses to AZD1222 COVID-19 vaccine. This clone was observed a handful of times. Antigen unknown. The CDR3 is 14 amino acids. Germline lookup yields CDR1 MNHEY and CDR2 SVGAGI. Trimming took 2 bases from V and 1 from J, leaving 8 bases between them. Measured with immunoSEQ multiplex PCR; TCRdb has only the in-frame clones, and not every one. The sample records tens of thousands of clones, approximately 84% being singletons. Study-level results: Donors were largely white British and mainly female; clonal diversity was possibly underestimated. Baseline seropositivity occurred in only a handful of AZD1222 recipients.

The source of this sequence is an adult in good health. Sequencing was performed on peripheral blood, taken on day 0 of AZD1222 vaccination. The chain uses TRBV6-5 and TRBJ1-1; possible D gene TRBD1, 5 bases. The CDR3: CASSYGGGNTEAFF. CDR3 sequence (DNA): TGTGCCAGCAGTTACGGCGGGGGGAACACTGAAGCTTTCTTT.